A single sample gave rise to the 10 T cell receptor beta chains below, sequenced in a study of neurological immune-mediated disorders. TCRdb re-called the 5' RACE reads through MiXCR, storing one row per CDR3 protein. The repertoire holds under 80,000 distinct CDR3 sequences, with roughly 9% as singletons. The sequenced sample consisted of PBMCs. All receptors come from a man in his fifties in good health.

This clonotype has a count of ten or more. The rearrangement links TRBV4-1 to TRBJ1-2, with TRBD1 matching 11 bases. Germline CDR1 and CDR2: MGHRA and YSYEKL. CDR3 size: 16 residues. The trim removed 0 bases at V and 7 bases at J, leaving 7 bases unmatched. For the CDR3, the DNA is TGCGCCAGCAGCCAAGATACCGGGGACAGGGGGTCTGGCTACACCTTC. This translates into CASSQDTGDRGSGYTF.

This clonotype was seen at least ten times. The CDR3 is CASSLDSGRPGEAFF. The CDR3 DNA reads as TGTGCCAGCAGCTTAGATTCCGGCCGGCCAGGTGAAGCTTTCTTT. The chain uses TRBV7-2 and TRBJ1-1, with unresolved D. Germline CDR1 is SGHTA and CDR2 is FQGNSA. CDR3 length: 15 residues. Trimming shortened V by 1 base and J by 7 bases, and 16 bases separated the two germline ends.

The chain has TRBV18 and TRBJ1-1, with D unresolved. The CDR3 extends over 15 amino acids. V was shortened by 0 bases and J by 2 bases, with 10 bases between the two germline ends. Germline lookup yields CDR1 KGHSH and CDR2 LQKENI. DNA for the CDR3: TGTGCCAGCTCACCACCGAACGGACCCAACACTGAAGCTTTCTTT. Its protein product is CASSPPNGPNTEAFF. The full variable domain, completed using reference TRBV18 and TRBJ1-1, is NAGVMQNPRHLVRRRGQEARLRCSPMKGHSHVYWYRQLPEEGLKFMVYLQKENIIDESGMPKERFSAEFPKEGPSILRIQQVVRGDSAAYFCASSPPNGPNTEAFFGQGTRLTVV.

This clonotype has at least ten counts. This sequence joins TRBV14 and TRBJ2-6; D not certain. This CDR3 has 15 residues. Trimming cost V 2 bases and J 0 bases, with 5 bases left between them. In germline, CDR1 is SGHDN, CDR2 FVKESK. The CDR3 bases are TGTGCCAGCAGCCAAAGGACCTCTGGGGCCAACGTCCTGACTTTC. Protein: CASSQRTSGANVLTF.

This clonotype showed up many times. The chain employs TRBV5-1 and TRBJ1-1; D uncertain. Germline V gene lookup returns CDR1 SGHRS and CDR2 YFSETQ. This CDR3 comprises 13 residues. Trimming cost V 3 bases and J 0 bases, with 6 bases left between them. The CDR3 DNA is TGCGCCAGCAGCTGGGATATGAACACTGAAGCTTTCTTT. This codes for CASSWDMNTEAFF.

This clonotype has at least ten counts. This chain links TRBV7-2 with TRBJ1-3, with D hard to call. CDR3 length: 15 residues. Germline assignment: CDR1 SGHTA and CDR2 FQGNSA. The V and J ends lost 4 bases and 4 bases respectively, with 14 bases between them. The CDR3 spells CASSSTLVGGNTIYF. DNA for the CDR3: TGTGCCAGCAGCTCCACACTAGTCGGGGGAAACACCATATATTTT.

This clonotype came up many times. The J gene is TRBJ1-2, the V gene TRBV20-1, with TRBD1 matching 9 bases. In germline, CDR1 is DFQATT, CDR2 SNEGSKA (reference sequence). The CDR3 runs 14 residues. V shed 6 bases, J shed 4 bases, and the junction held 9 bases outside the gene matches. The CDR3 coding sequence is TGCAGTGCGGCCCGGACAGGGGTCTTCTATGGCTACACCTTC. Translation: CSAARTGVFYGYTF.

This clonotype was counted at least ten times. The chain recombines TRBV28 with TRBJ1-2; D not resolved. Germline V CDR1 and CDR2: MDHEN, SYDVKM. Trimming took 3 bases from V and 2 from J, leaving 10 bases between them. There are 14 residues in the CDR3. In DNA, the CDR3 is TGTGCCAGCAGTTTTTCGGGCAGGAACTATGGCTACACCTTC. Amino acid sequence: CASSFSGRNYGYTF.

This clonotype was observed at least ten times. V usage is TRBV5-1 and J usage is TRBJ1-6; D gene unclear. This CDR3 contains 15 residues. In germline, CDR1 is SGHRS, CDR2 YFSETQ. Trimming removed 0 bases at V and 0 bases at J, with 4 bases between. DNA for the CDR3: TGCGCCAGCAGCTTGGTGGTCTCCTATAATTCACCCCTCCACTTT. It encodes CASSLVVSYNSPLHF.

This clonotype occurred many times. The rearrangement joins TRBV7-7 to TRBJ2-5, with TRBD2 identical over 7 bases. The CDR3 is made up of 13 amino acids. The ends lost 3 bases at V and 3 bases at J; junction bases unmatched: 1. Germline V gene data show CDR1 as SSHAT and CDR2 as FNYEAQ (reference sequence). The CDR3 coding sequence is TGTGCCAGCAGCTTCCTAGCGGAAGAGACCCAGTACTTC. This gives the protein CASSFLAEETQYF.